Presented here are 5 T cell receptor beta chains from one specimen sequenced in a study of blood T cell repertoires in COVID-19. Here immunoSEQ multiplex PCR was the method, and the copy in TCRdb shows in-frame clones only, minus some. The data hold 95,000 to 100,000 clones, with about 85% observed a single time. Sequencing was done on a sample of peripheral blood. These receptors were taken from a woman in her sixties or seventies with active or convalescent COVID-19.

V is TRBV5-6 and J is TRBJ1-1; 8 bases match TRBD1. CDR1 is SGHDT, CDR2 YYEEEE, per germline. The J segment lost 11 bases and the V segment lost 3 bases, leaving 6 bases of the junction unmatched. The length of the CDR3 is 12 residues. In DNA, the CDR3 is TGTGCCAGCAGCTCGGACAGGGCTCGCGCTTTCTTT. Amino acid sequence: CASSSDRARAFF. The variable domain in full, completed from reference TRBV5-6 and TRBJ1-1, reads DAGVTQSPTHLIKTRGQQVTLRCSPKSGHDTVSWYQQALGQGPQFIFQYYEEEERQRGNFPDRFSGHQFPNYSSELNVNALLLGDSALYLCASSSDRARAFFGQGTRLTVV.

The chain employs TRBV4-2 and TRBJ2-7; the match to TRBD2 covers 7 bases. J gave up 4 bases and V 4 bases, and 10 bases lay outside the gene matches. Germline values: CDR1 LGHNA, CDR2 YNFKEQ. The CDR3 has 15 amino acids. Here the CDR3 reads CASSPMAGVTYEQYF. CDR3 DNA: TGTGCCAGCAGCCCCATGGCGGGGGTAACATACGAGCAGTACTTC.

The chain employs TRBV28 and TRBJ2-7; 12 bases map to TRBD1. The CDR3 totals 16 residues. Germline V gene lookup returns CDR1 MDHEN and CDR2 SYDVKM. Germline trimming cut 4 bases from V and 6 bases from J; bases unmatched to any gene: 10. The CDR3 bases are TGTGCCAGCAGTTCGACCCGAGGGGACAGGGGGCGCGAGCAGTACTTC. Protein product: CASSSTRGDRGREQYF.

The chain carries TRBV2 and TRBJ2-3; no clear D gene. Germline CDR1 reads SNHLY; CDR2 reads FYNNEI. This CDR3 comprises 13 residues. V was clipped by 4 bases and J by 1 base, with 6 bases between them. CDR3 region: CASSVQGTDTQYF. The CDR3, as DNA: TGTGCCAGCAGTGTCCAGGGCACAGATACGCAGTATTTT. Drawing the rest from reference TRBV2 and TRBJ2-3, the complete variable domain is EPEVTQTPSHQVTQMGQEVILRCVPISNHLYFYWYRQILGQKVEFLVSFYNNEISEKSEIFDDQFSVERPDGSNFTLKIRSTKLEDSAMYFCASSVQGTDTQYFGPGTRLTVL.

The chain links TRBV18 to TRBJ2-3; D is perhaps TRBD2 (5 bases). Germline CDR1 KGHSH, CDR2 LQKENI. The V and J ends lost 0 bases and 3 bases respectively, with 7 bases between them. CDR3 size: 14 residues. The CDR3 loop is CASSPPTTTDTQYF. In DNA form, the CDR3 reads TGTGCCAGCTCACCACCGACTACTACAGATACGCAGTATTTT.